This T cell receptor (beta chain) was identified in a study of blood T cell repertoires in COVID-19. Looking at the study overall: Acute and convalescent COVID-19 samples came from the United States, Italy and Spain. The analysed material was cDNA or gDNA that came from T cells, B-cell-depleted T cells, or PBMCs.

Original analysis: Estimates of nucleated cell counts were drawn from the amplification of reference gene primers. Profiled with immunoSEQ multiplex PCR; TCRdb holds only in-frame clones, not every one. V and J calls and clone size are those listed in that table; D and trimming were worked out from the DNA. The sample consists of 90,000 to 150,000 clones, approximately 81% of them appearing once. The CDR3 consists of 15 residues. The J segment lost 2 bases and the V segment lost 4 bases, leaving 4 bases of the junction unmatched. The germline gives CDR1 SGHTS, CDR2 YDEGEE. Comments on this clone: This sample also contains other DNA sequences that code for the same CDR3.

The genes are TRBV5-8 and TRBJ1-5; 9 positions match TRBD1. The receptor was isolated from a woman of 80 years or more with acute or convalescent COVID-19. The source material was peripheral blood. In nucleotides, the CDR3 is TGTGCCAGCAGCCCCACAGGGGGCGGCAATCAGCCCCAGCATTTT. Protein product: CASSPTGGGNQPQHF.